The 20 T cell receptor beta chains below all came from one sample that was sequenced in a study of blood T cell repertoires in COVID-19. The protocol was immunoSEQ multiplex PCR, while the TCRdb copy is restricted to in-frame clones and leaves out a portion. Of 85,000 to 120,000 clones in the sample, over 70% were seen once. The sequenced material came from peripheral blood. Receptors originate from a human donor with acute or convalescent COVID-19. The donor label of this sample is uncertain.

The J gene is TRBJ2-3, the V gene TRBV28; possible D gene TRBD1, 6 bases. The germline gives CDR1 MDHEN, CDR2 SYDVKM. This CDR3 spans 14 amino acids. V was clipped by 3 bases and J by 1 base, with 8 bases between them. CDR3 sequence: CASSLWTGTDTQYF. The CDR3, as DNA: TGTGCCAGCAGTTTGTGGACAGGCACAGATACGCAGTATTTT.

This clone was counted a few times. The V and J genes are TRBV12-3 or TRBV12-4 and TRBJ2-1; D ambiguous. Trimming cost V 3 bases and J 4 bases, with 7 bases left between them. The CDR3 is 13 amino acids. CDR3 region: CASSLYSYNEQFF. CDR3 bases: TGTGCCAGCAGTTTGTATTCTTACAATGAGCAGTTCTTC.

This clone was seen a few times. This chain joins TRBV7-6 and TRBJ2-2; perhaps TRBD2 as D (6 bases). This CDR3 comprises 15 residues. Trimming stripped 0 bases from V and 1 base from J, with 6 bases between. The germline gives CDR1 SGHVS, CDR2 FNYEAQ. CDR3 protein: CASSLAGGNTGELFF. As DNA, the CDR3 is TGTGCCAGCAGCTTAGCGGGAGGGAACACCGGGGAGCTGTTTTTT.

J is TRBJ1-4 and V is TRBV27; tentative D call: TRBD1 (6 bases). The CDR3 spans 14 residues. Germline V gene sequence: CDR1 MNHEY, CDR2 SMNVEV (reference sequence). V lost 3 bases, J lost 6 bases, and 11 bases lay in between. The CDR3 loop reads CASSFGAGDEKLFF. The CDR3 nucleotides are TGTGCCAGCAGTTTCGGGGCAGGGGATGAAAAACTGTTTTTT. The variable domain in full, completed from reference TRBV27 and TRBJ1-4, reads EAQVTQNPRYLITVTGKKLTVTCSQNMNHEYMSWYRQDPGLGLRQIYYSMNVEVTDKGDVPEGYKVSRKEKRNFPLILESPSPNQTSLYFCASSFGAGDEKLFFGSGTQLSVL.

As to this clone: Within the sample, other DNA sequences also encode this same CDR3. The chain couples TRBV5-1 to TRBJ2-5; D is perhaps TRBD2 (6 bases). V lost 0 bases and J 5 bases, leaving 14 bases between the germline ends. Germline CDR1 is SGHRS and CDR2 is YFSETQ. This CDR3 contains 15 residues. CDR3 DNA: TGCGCCAGCAGCTTGGCCGGGACCGGAGGGGAGACCCAGTACTTC. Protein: CASSLAGTGGETQYF.

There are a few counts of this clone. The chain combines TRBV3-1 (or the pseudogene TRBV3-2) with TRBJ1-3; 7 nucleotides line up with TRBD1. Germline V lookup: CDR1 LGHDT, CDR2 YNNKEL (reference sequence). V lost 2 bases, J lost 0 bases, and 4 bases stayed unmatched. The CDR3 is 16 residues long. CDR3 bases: TGTGCCAGCAGCCAAATGGGACAGATCTCTGGAAACACCATATATTTT. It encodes CASSQMGQISGNTIYF.

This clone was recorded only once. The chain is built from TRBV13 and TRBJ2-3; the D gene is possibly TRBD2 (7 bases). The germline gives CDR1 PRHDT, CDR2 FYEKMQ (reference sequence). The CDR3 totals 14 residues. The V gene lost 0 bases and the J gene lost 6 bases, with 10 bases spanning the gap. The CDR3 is CASSLGGGRDTQYF. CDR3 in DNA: TGTGCCAGCAGCTTAGGCGGGGGGCGTGATACGCAGTATTTT.

The DNA for the CDR3 is TGTGCCAGCAGCCAGACAGGGAAGGCCGGGGAGCTGTTTTTT. This gives the protein CASSQTGKAGELFF. The V and J genes are TRBV6-2 or TRBV6-3 and TRBJ2-2, with 7 bases matching TRBD1. Germline CDR1 is MNHEY and CDR2 is SVGEGT. The CDR3 is 14 residues long. Unmatched junction bases numbered 7, after V lost 6 bases and J lost 6 bases.

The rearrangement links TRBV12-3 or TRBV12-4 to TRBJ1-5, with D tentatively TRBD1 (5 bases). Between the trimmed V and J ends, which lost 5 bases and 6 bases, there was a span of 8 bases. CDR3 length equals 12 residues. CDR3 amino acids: CASSGHSQPQHF. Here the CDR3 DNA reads TGTGCCAGCAGTGGACACAGTCAGCCCCAGCATTTT.

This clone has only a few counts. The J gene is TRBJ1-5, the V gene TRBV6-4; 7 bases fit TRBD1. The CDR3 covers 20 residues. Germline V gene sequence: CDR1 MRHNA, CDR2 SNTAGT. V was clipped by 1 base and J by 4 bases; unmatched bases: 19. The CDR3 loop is CASSDLGQGVSDLGNQPQHF. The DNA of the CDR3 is TGTGCCAGCAGTGACTTGGGGCAGGGGGTCTCCGATCTCGGGAATCAGCCCCAGCATTTT.

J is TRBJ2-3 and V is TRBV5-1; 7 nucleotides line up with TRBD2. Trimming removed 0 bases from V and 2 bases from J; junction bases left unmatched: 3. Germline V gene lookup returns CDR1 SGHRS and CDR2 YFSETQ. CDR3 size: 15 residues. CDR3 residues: CASSLAGGDTDTQYF. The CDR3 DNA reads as TGCGCCAGCAGCTTGGCGGGAGGAGACACAGATACGCAGTATTTT.

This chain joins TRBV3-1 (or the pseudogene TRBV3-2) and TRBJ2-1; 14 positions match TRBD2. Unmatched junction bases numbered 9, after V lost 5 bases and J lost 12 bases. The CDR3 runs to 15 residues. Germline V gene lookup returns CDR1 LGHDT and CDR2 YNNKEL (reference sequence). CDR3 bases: TGTGCCAGCAGCTCCACTGGACTAGCGGGGGGCGGGCAGTTCTTC. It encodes CASSSTGLAGGGQFF.

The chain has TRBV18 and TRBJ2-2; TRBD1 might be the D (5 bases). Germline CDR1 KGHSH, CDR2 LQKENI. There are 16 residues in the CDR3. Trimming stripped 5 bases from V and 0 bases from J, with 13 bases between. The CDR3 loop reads CASSGNRKPNTGELFF. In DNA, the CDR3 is TGTGCCAGCTCAGGAAACAGGAAACCGAACACCGGGGAGCTGTTTTTT.

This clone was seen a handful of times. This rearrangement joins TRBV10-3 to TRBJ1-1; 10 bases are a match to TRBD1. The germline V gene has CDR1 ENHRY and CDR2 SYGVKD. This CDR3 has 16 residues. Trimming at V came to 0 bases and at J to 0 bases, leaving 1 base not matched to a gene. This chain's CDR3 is CAISESGTGVNTEAFF. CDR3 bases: TGTGCCATCAGTGAGTCTGGGACAGGGGTGAACACTGAAGCTTTCTTT.

Written as DNA, the CDR3 is TGCAGCGTTTCGTGGACCGTGGGGGGCACTGAAGCTTTCTTT. This gives the protein CSVSWTVGGTEAFF. The chain combines TRBV29-1 with TRBJ1-1; D may be TRBD1 (5 bases). This CDR3 is built from 14 residues. V was clipped by 5 bases and J by 4 bases, with 17 bases between them. The germline gives CDR1 SQVTM, CDR2 ANQGSEA.

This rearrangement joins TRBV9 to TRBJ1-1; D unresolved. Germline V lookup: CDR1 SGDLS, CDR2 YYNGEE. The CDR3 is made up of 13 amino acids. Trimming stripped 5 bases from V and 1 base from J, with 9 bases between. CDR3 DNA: TGTGCCAGCAGAGCATCCGAGAACACTGAAGCTTTCTTT. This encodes CASRASENTEAFF.

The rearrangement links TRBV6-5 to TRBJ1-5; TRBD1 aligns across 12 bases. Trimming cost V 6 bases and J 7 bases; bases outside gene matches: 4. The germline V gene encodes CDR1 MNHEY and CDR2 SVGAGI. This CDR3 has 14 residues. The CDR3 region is CASSGTGGWQPQHF. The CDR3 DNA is TGTGCCAGCAGCGGGACAGGGGGCTGGCAGCCCCAGCATTTT.

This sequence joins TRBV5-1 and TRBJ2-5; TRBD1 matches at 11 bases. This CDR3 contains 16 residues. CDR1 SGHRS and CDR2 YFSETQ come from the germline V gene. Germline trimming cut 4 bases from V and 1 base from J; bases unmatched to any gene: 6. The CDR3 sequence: CASSRGQGAFQETQYF. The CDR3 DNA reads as TGCGCCAGCAGCCGCGGACAGGGGGCCTTCCAAGAGACCCAGTACTTC.

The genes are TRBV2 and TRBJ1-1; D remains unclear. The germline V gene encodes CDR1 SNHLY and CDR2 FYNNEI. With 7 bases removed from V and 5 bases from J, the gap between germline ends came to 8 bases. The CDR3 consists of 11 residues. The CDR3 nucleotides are TGTGCCAGCAATCGGGTTACTGAAGCTTTCTTT. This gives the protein CASNRVTEAFF.

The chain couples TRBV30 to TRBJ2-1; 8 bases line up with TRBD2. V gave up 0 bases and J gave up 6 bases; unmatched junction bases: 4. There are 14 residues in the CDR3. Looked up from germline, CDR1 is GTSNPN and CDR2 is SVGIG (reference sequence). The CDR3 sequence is CAWSVIAGSNEQFF. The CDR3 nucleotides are TGTGCCTGGAGTGTTATAGCGGGGTCCAATGAGCAGTTCTTC.